Listed here are 32 T cell receptor beta chains from one sample, sequenced in a study of blood T cell repertoires in COVID-19. Data came from immunoSEQ multiplex PCR; TCRdb stores just in-frame clones and leaves some out. The sample records roughly 86,000 clones, 84% being singletons. Input material: peripheral blood. Source of these receptors: a man between 60 and 70 years old with acute or convalescent COVID-19.

The genes are TRBV3-1 (or the pseudogene TRBV3-2) and TRBJ1-1; 7 bases map to TRBD1. Trimming took 1 base from V and 11 from J; bases not matched to a gene: 7. The CDR3 sequence is 13 residues long. The germline gives CDR1 LGHDT, CDR2 YNNKEL (reference sequence). CDR3: CASSQGQGVEAFF. CDR3 DNA sequence: TGTGCCAGCAGCCAAGGACAGGGAGTGGAGGCTTTCTTT.

V gene TRBV6-2 or TRBV6-3 combines with J gene TRBJ1-2; 9 bases are shared with TRBD1. The CDR3 covers 14 residues. The germline V gene has CDR1 MNHEY and CDR2 SVGEGT. With 4 bases clipped from V and 4 bases from J, the junction kept 4 bases outside the gene matches. CDR3 DNA sequence: TGTGCCAGCAGTTCCCCGACAGGGGGCTATGGCTACACCTTC. This sequence encodes CASSSPTGGYGYTF.

This clone was found a few times. The chain carries TRBV7-3 and TRBJ1-2, with D perhaps matching TRBD1 (6 bases). This CDR3 region has 15 residues. CDR1 is SGHTA, CDR2 FQGTGA, per germline. V gave up 5 bases and J gave up 7 bases, with 20 bases separating them. In DNA form, the CDR3 reads TGTGCCAGCAGCGAGGACAGCGCAGGCACTGCTGGCTACACCTTC. Protein: CASSEDSAGTAGYTF.

The chain links TRBV2 to TRBJ1-1, with no clear D. Germline assignment: CDR1 SNHLY and CDR2 FYNNEI. This CDR3 region has 16 residues. V shed 4 bases and J shed 3 bases, with 18 bases lying between them. CDR3 sequence reads: CASSGLFGGLDTEAFF. The CDR3 DNA follows: TGTGCCAGCAGTGGTCTGTTCGGAGGGTTGGACACTGAAGCTTTCTTT.

V and J are TRBV5-1 and TRBJ2-3; no clear D gene. V was clipped by 7 bases and J by 0 bases, with 15 bases between them. The CDR3 has 15 amino acids. CDR1 and CDR2 from the germline V gene are SGHRS and YFSETQ. Written as DNA, the CDR3 is TGCGCCAGCGGATTGGATTCGACTAGCACAGATACGCAGTATTTT. This codes for CASGLDSTSTDTQYF.

The rearrangement uses TRBV7-6 and TRBJ1-1; 7 bases match TRBD1. Germline-derived CDR1 and CDR2 are SGHVS and FNYEAQ. V was clipped by 0 bases and J by 6 bases; unmatched bases: 1. The CDR3 sequence is 13 residues long. The CDR3 here is CASSLAQGAEAFF. CDR3 coding DNA: TGTGCCAGCAGCTTAGCGCAGGGGGCTGAAGCTTTCTTT.

This rearrangement joins TRBV3-1 (or the pseudogene TRBV3-2) to TRBJ1-5; D remains ambiguous. With 1 base removed from V and 6 bases from J, the gap between germline ends came to 10 bases. Germline V gene lookup returns CDR1 LGHDT and CDR2 YNNKEL (reference sequence). The CDR3 contains 14 residues. The CDR3 is CASSQGAGGQPQHF. CDR3 bases: TGTGCCAGCAGCCAAGGAGCCGGCGGTCAGCCCCAGCATTTT.

This chain links TRBV7-2 with TRBJ1-1, with unresolved D. V was pared by 5 bases and J by 1 base, with 8 bases between. Germline CDR1 SGHTA, CDR2 FQGNSA. CDR3 length: 13 residues. CDR3 protein: CASSPSGNTEAFF. In DNA, the CDR3 is TGTGCCAGCAGCCCCAGCGGGAACACTGAAGCTTTCTTT. The full variable domain, in which reference TRBV7-2 and TRBJ1-1 provide the parts outside the CDR3, is GAGVSQSPSNKVTEKGKDVELRCDPISGHTALYWYRQSLGQGLEFLIYFQGNSAPDKSGLPSDRFSAERTGGSVSTLTIQRTQQEDSAVYLCASSPSGNTEAFFGQGTRLTVV.

The chain links TRBV5-4 to TRBJ1-2; 8 positions match TRBD1. This CDR3 region has 14 residues. Germline loops: CDR1 SGHNT, CDR2 YYREEE (reference sequence). Germline trimming cut 2 bases from V and 9 bases from J; bases unmatched to any gene: 9. CDR3 in amino acids: CASSLSGGVGSYTF. CDR3 DNA: TGTGCCAGCAGCTTATCAGGGGGCGTCGGGAGCTACACCTTC.

The chain recombines TRBV12-5 with TRBJ1-1, with D maybe TRBD1 (5 bases). The CDR3 consists of 13 residues. Trimming removed 4 bases at V and 0 bases at J, with 6 bases between. Germline CDR1 and CDR2: LGHNT and FRNRAP. CDR3 sequence (DNA): TGTGCTAGTGGTTGGGGGGTGAACACTGAAGCTTTCTTT. This gives the protein CASGWGVNTEAFF. Full variable domain (rest looked up from reference TRBV12-5 and TRBJ1-1): DARVTQTPRHKVTEMGQEVTMRCQPILGHNTVFWYRQTMMQGLELLAYFRNRAPLDDSGMPKDRFSAEMPDATLATLKIQPSEPRDSAVYFCASGWGVNTEAFFGQGTRLTVV.

V and J are TRBV5-4 and TRBJ1-1; unclear D gene. V was clipped by 3 bases and J by 0 bases, with 6 bases between them. Germline CDR1 SGHNT, CDR2 YYREEE (reference sequence). This CDR3 contains 13 residues. CDR3 residues: CASSYSMNTEAFF. In DNA, the CDR3 is TGTGCCAGCAGCTACAGCATGAACACTGAAGCTTTCTTT.

The DNA for the CDR3 is TGTGCCAGCAGCCAATCTTTACGGGGGGCCGGAGGCTACACCTTC. It is translated as CASSQSLRGAGGYTF. This chain links TRBV3-1 (or the pseudogene TRBV3-2) with TRBJ1-2, with a weak D call TRBD1 (6 bases). The CDR3 sequence is 15 residues long. Germline V gives CDR1 LGHDT, CDR2 YNNKEL (reference sequence). Trimming stripped 2 bases from V and 8 bases from J, with 18 bases between.

As concerns this clone: The same CDR3 is also encoded by other DNA sequences in this sample. This chain connects TRBV19 to TRBJ1-1; D gene uncertain. Germline lookup yields CDR1 LNHDA and CDR2 SQIVND (reference sequence). The length of the CDR3 is 13 residues. The V and J ends lost 3 bases and 1 base respectively, with 6 bases between them. CDR3 region: CASSIGRNTEAFF. CDR3 in DNA: TGTGCCAGTAGTATTGGCAGGAACACTGAAGCTTTCTTT. Full variable domain (rest looked up from reference TRBV19 and TRBJ1-1): DGGITQSPKYLFRKEGQNVTLSCEQNLNHDAMYWYRQDPGQGLRLIYYSQIVNDFQKGDIAEGYSVSREKKESFPLTVTSAQKNPTAFYLCASSIGRNTEAFFGQGTRLTVV.

This clone has just one count. The chain has TRBV2 and TRBJ2-3, with D possibly TRBD2 on 5 matching bases. The CDR3 has 12 amino acids. Germline CDR1 is SNHLY and CDR2 is FYNNEI. Trimming removed 5 bases from V and 8 bases from J, with 11 bases in between. CDR3 coding DNA: TGTGCCAGCAGTAGTGTAGAGGGTACGCAGTATTTT. Its protein is CASSSVEGTQYF.

A single count supports this clone. This chain uses TRBV5-1 with TRBJ2-5, with 7 bases identical to TRBD2. The germline V gene has CDR1 SGHRS and CDR2 YFSETQ. V dropped 3 bases and J dropped 2; count of bases not matched to a gene: 7. This CDR3 spans 15 amino acids. The DNA of the CDR3 is TGCGCCAGCAGCTGGGTGCCGGGAGGACAAGAGACCCAGTACTTC. It encodes CASSWVPGGQETQYF.

This sequence joins TRBV23-1 and TRBJ1-6; D unresolved. TRBV23-1 is classed as an ORF, of uncertain function. CDR3 length equals 14 residues. V lost 7 bases to trimming and J lost 10 bases, with 17 bases between them. The CDR3 nucleotides read TGCGCCAGCAACCTTAAATCAGGCAGGTCACCCCTCCACTTT. Translation gives CASNLKSGRSPLHF.

In DNA, the CDR3 is TGTGCCAGTAGCGGTTTCATGAACACTGAAGCTTTCTTT. Amino acids: CASSGFMNTEAFF. The gene calls are TRBV19 and TRBJ1-1; no clear D. The V and J ends lost 6 bases and 0 bases respectively, with 8 bases between them. The CDR3 loop spans 13 amino acids. The germline V gene has CDR1 LNHDA and CDR2 SQIVND (reference sequence).

The CDR3 DNA reads TGTGCCAGCAGCGCAGTAACAGGGGTTGAAGCTTTCTTT. This translates into CASSAVTGVEAFF. The chain links TRBV9 to TRBJ1-1; 7 bases are a match to TRBD1. This CDR3 has 13 residues. After removal of 3 bases from V and 7 bases from J, the junction contained 6 bases not matched to a gene. Germline V gene data show CDR1 as SGDLS and CDR2 as YYNGEE.

The chain combines TRBV10-3 with TRBJ1-1; D perhaps matches TRBD1 (5 bases). The CDR3 totals 14 residues. Between the trimmed V and J ends, which lost 4 bases and 3 bases, there was a span of 12 bases. CDR1 and CDR2 (germline): ENHRY, SYGVKD. The DNA for the CDR3 is TGTGCCATCAGTGTCGTAGGGGAGGACACTGAAGCTTTCTTT. Its translation: CAISVVGEDTEAFF.

The chain links TRBV5-6 to TRBJ1-3; TRBD1 matches at 9 bases. V shed 3 bases and J 2 bases; nucleotides not matched to a gene: 9. The CDR3 extends over 17 amino acids. Germline loops: CDR1 SGHDT, CDR2 YYEEEE. The CDR3, as DNA: TGTGCCAGCAGCTCCACAGGGGGCTGGCTGACTGGAAACACCATATATTTT. This sequence encodes CASSSTGGWLTGNTIYF.

The chain employs TRBV19 and TRBJ1-1, with D possibly TRBD1 on 6 matching bases. The CDR3 extends over 13 amino acids. Trimming cost V 6 bases and J 10 bases, with 18 bases left between them. Looked up from germline, CDR1 is LNHDA and CDR2 is SQIVND (reference sequence). CDR3 sequence reads: CASSQKPGEGAFF. The CDR3 DNA follows: TGTGCCAGTAGCCAAAAACCAGGGGAAGGAGCTTTCTTT.

This chain connects TRBV11-2 to TRBJ2-3; TRBD2 matches 9 bases. Germline lookup yields CDR1 SGHAT and CDR2 FQNNGV. With 5 bases clipped from V and 1 base from J, the junction kept 7 bases outside the gene matches. CDR3 size: 16 residues. The CDR3, as DNA: TGTGCCAGCAGCCAAAGACTAGCGGAGGGCACAGATACGCAGTATTTT. Translation gives CASSQRLAEGTDTQYF.

Turning to this clone: At the DNA level, this CDR3 is encoded by other sequences in the same sample as well. The J gene is TRBJ2-7, the V gene TRBV7-2, with 11 bases aligning to TRBD2. Trimming at V came to 0 bases and at J to 3 bases, leaving 1 base not matched to a gene. The CDR3 extends over 15 amino acids. Germline loops: CDR1 SGHTA, CDR2 FQGNSA. This CDR3 reads CASSLAGTSGYEQYF. Here the CDR3 DNA reads TGTGCCAGCAGCTTAGCAGGGACTAGCGGCTACGAGCAGTACTTC.

This clone was detected only once. The rearrangement links TRBV15 to TRBJ2-1, with TRBD1 as a possible D gene (6 bases). CDR1 and CDR2 (germline): LNHNV, YYDKDF (reference sequence). This CDR3 contains 15 residues. V shed 4 bases and J shed 0 bases, with 10 bases lying between them. The CDR3 DNA reads as TGTGCCACCAGCACGCAGGGGAGCTCCTACAATGAGCAGTTCTTC. Translated: CATSTQGSSYNEQFF.

The V call is TRBV10-1, the J call TRBJ1-1, with D maybe TRBD1 (5 bases). Per germline, CDR1 WNHNN and CDR2 SYGVQD (reference sequence). V lost 3 bases, J lost 3 bases, and 8 bases lay in between. This CDR3 has 13 residues. This CDR3 is CASSDWGDTEAFF. CDR3 nucleotide sequence: TGCGCCAGCAGTGACTGGGGGGACACTGAAGCTTTCTTT.

The rearrangement uses TRBV19 and TRBJ1-3; D is uncertain. This CDR3 region has 14 residues. Per germline, CDR1 LNHDA and CDR2 SQIVND (reference sequence). V lost 2 bases, J lost 7 bases, and 12 bases lay in between. The chain's CDR3 is CASSISVVGNTIYF. For the CDR3, the DNA is TGTGCCAGTAGTATATCCGTGGTTGGCAACACCATATATTTT.

The chain combines TRBV10-3 with TRBJ2-2; TRBD2 matches 8 bases. Germline CDR1 and CDR2: ENHRY and SYGVKD. This CDR3 comprises 15 residues. With 9 bases clipped from V and 0 bases from J, the junction kept 6 bases outside the gene matches. The CDR3 is CAIRRGGANTGELFF. The DNA of the CDR3 is TGTGCCATTAGACGGGGGGGCGCGAACACCGGGGAGCTGTTTTTT.

The chain combines TRBV7-9 with TRBJ2-5; 12 positions match TRBD2. Germline assignment: CDR1 SEHNR and CDR2 FQNEAQ (reference sequence). V shed 4 bases and J 3 bases; nucleotides not matched to a gene: 9. The CDR3 totals 17 residues. CDR3 nucleotides: TGTGCCAGCAGCTGGACTAGCGGGGAAGTGGGGGAAGAGACCCAGTACTTC. It specifies CASSWTSGEVGEETQYF.

Relative to its sample, this clone is medium-sized (0.01 to 0.1%). J is TRBJ1-2 and V is TRBV30; 7 nucleotides match TRBD1. The CDR3 length is 11 residues. Per the germline V gene, CDR1 is GTSNPN and CDR2 is SVGIG (reference sequence). The junction had 3 bases not matched to a gene; V was cut back by 8 bases and J by 3 bases. CDR3 coding DNA: TGTGCCGGGGACAGACACTATGGCTACACCTTC. Its translation is CAGDRHYGYTF.

CDR3 residues: CASSQEDSVASGNTIYF. The CDR3 coding sequence is TGTGCCAGCAGCCAGGAAGACAGCGTTGCCTCTGGAAACACCATATATTTT. The chain links TRBV4-2 to TRBJ1-3, with a tentative D call TRBD1 (5 bases). Trimming shortened V by 3 bases and J by 0 bases, and 15 bases separated the two germline ends. Per the germline V gene, CDR1 is LGHNA and CDR2 is YNFKEQ. The CDR3 consists of 17 residues.

The J gene is TRBJ1-1, the V gene TRBV7-2; D ambiguous. V was shortened by 5 bases and J by 4 bases, with 14 bases between the two germline ends. This CDR3 is built from 14 residues. From germline, CDR1 is SGHTA and CDR2 FQGNSA. CDR3 DNA: TGTGCCAGCAGCCCTCTTGGGTCGGGCACTGAAGCTTTCTTT. It encodes CASSPLGSGTEAFF.

This chain connects TRBV18 to TRBJ2-7, with 7 nucleotides matching TRBD1. CDR3 length: 18 amino acids. The J segment lost 2 bases and the V segment lost 2 bases, leaving 15 bases of the junction unmatched. Germline V gene lookup returns CDR1 KGHSH and CDR2 LQKENI. The CDR3 loop is CASSPKGPGGKATYEQYF. The CDR3 region has the DNA TGTGCCAGCTCACCAAAGGGGCCAGGGGGAAAAGCAACCTACGAGCAGTACTTC.